These T cell receptor beta chains were read from a single sample in a study of T cells in Graves' hyperthyroidism and ophthalmopathy. TCRdb redid the calling of the multiplex PCR reads with MiXCR, one entry per CDR3 protein. The repertoire holds around 430,000 distinct CDR3 sequences, with 15% as singletons. The material sequenced was blood. These receptors all come from a woman aged 25-40 years with Graves' hyperthyroidism. Each CDR3 is given with its conserved first and last residue. Only part of the rows carry a size: once, few, many, or a class if the clone is expanded.

CDR3	V	J	size
CASSHRSAPYEQYF	TRBV4-1	TRBJ2-7	NA
CAIGSGISTDTQYF	TRBV12-3/TRBV12-4	TRBJ2-3	many
CSARPVSGRGGETQYF	TRBV20-1	TRBJ2-5	NA
CAWRRQGSNEQFF	TRBV30	TRBJ2-1	many
CASSEGGLRTDTQYF	TRBV7-9	TRBJ2-3	many
CASTSGGRETQYF	TRBV6-1	TRBJ2-5	few
CSVPLAGGSYNEQFF	TRBV29-1	TRBJ2-1	NA
CASSMRQDNEQFF	TRBV7-3	TRBJ2-1	few
CSAQTSGRAGSTDTQYF	TRBV20-1	TRBJ2-3	many
CAISEGSDSNQPQHF	TRBV10-3	TRBJ1-5	many
CATSDSGTSGTTYEQYF	TRBV24-1	TRBJ2-7	NA
CSARAQFSNEQFF	TRBV20-1	TRBJ2-1	many
CATQASTNTEAFF	TRBV6-1	TRBJ1-1	NA
CASSLLLTIAGELFF	TRBV5-1	TRBJ2-2	few
CASSFVRINTEAFF	TRBV7-9	TRBJ1-1	NA
CASNIRGRRYGYTF	TRBV28	TRBJ1-2	NA
CSALAGLAYEQYF	TRBV20-1	TRBJ2-7	many
CASSFLRAYEQYF	TRBV28	TRBJ2-7	many
CASSYSVAGVLNTQYF	TRBV6-2/TRBV6-3	TRBJ2-3	NA
CASSFDLEIGELFF	TRBV5-4	TRBJ2-2	few
CASSESQSHSNQPQHF	TRBV10-2	TRBJ1-5	NA
CASSLGLALAGELFF	TRBV11-3	TRBJ2-2	NA
CASSFWTQNSPLHF	TRBV28	TRBJ1-6	NA
CATSFGRKGTDTQYF	TRBV15	TRBJ2-3	NA
CASRPGQVNSPLHF	TRBV2	TRBJ1-6	many
CASSLVASGGSYNEQFF	TRBV7-9	TRBJ2-1	many
CSVDSRVPYGYTF	TRBV29-1	TRBJ1-2	NA
CATSDREGSNTGELFF	TRBV24-1	TRBJ2-2	few
CASSPRVSGANVLTF	TRBV28	TRBJ2-6	few
CSARDLQREIQETQYF	TRBV20-1	TRBJ2-5	NA
CATKQGTIDGYTF	TRBV12-3/TRBV12-4	TRBJ1-2	many
CSAESAAKNIQYF	TRBV20-1	TRBJ2-4	few
CASTTGGGNTGELFF	TRBV5-4	TRBJ2-2	NA
CASRKRGLAGDGYEQYF	TRBV19	TRBJ2-7	NA
CAISTPDQPQHF	TRBV10-3	TRBJ1-5	many
CSVKGPGANVLTF	TRBV29-1	TRBJ2-6	NA
CASSPVLVGGDEAFF	TRBV11-2	TRBJ1-1	many
CATSRDPPRALSSYNEQFF	TRBV15	TRBJ2-1	NA
CASSSTNEQFF	TRBV12-3/TRBV12-4	TRBJ2-1	many
CASSGTGQSYYEQYF	TRBV6-1	TRBJ2-7	many
CASGGAYPSYEQYF	TRBV7-2	TRBJ2-7	few
CASSQVPFGGAIHTQYF	TRBV4-1	TRBJ2-3	few
CASSQPRDYSTDTQYF	TRBV3-1	TRBJ2-3	many
CASSGNRGRNSPLHF	TRBV12-3/TRBV12-4	TRBJ1-6	many
CATRIRDTGELFF	TRBV10-3	TRBJ2-2	few
CASHPGQSTYGYTF	TRBV28	TRBJ1-2	many
CASSPSTGGRGTNEKLFF	TRBV28	TRBJ1-4	many
CATIPGGVTEAFF	TRBV12-3/TRBV12-4	TRBJ1-1	many
CAWSTPGTAFF	TRBV30	TRBJ1-1	many
CATSDERGGDFEQFF	TRBV24-1	TRBJ2-1	many
CASSTGTSGRGRETQYF	TRBV7-2	TRBJ2-5	NA
CAWGRVSNQPQHF	TRBV30	TRBJ1-5	NA
CASSLLAGAVYNEQFF	TRBV7-9	TRBJ2-1	many
CASSYSRGEGFYEQYF	TRBV6-9	TRBJ2-7	NA
CASSFSGDPYEQYF	TRBV5-1	TRBJ2-7	many
CASSDGLAGGADTQYF	TRBV10-1	TRBJ2-3	many
CASSHRLQSSYEQYF	TRBV2	TRBJ2-7	many
CAWSVLGLGEKLFF	TRBV30	TRBJ1-4	many